This T cell receptor beta chain was recorded in a study of cytomegalovirus exposure and HLA in healthy donors. Study information: There were around 390 genotyped donors. Of these, 81% fell in the genetic ancestry cluster associated with self-reported Caucasian donors.

PCR employed 60 Vbeta and 13 Jbeta primers. The assay was immunoSEQ multiplex PCR, and TCRdb's table has in-frame clones only and misses some. Of 95,000 to 100,000 clones in the sample, around a tenth were seen once. The CDR3 has 16 amino acids. Germline values: CDR1 PRHDT, CDR2 FYEKMQ (reference sequence). J lost 1 base, V lost 5 bases, and 7 bases had no gene match. It was healthy bone marrow donors who served as donors. Findings and caveats of the study: The presence/absence work took it that sequencing depth was about the same across donors.

Concerning this clone itself: Its matching antigen is unknown.

This sequence joins TRBV13 and TRBJ2-7, with 11 bases that match TRBD1. Sequences were obtained from PBMCs. The clonotype comes from a man aged 50-60 years in good health and CMV-seropositive. The CDR3 sequence is CASSPPGQGESYEQYF. The CDR3 DNA reads as TGTGCCAGCAGCCCTCCGGGACAGGGGGAATCCTACGAGCAGTACTTC.